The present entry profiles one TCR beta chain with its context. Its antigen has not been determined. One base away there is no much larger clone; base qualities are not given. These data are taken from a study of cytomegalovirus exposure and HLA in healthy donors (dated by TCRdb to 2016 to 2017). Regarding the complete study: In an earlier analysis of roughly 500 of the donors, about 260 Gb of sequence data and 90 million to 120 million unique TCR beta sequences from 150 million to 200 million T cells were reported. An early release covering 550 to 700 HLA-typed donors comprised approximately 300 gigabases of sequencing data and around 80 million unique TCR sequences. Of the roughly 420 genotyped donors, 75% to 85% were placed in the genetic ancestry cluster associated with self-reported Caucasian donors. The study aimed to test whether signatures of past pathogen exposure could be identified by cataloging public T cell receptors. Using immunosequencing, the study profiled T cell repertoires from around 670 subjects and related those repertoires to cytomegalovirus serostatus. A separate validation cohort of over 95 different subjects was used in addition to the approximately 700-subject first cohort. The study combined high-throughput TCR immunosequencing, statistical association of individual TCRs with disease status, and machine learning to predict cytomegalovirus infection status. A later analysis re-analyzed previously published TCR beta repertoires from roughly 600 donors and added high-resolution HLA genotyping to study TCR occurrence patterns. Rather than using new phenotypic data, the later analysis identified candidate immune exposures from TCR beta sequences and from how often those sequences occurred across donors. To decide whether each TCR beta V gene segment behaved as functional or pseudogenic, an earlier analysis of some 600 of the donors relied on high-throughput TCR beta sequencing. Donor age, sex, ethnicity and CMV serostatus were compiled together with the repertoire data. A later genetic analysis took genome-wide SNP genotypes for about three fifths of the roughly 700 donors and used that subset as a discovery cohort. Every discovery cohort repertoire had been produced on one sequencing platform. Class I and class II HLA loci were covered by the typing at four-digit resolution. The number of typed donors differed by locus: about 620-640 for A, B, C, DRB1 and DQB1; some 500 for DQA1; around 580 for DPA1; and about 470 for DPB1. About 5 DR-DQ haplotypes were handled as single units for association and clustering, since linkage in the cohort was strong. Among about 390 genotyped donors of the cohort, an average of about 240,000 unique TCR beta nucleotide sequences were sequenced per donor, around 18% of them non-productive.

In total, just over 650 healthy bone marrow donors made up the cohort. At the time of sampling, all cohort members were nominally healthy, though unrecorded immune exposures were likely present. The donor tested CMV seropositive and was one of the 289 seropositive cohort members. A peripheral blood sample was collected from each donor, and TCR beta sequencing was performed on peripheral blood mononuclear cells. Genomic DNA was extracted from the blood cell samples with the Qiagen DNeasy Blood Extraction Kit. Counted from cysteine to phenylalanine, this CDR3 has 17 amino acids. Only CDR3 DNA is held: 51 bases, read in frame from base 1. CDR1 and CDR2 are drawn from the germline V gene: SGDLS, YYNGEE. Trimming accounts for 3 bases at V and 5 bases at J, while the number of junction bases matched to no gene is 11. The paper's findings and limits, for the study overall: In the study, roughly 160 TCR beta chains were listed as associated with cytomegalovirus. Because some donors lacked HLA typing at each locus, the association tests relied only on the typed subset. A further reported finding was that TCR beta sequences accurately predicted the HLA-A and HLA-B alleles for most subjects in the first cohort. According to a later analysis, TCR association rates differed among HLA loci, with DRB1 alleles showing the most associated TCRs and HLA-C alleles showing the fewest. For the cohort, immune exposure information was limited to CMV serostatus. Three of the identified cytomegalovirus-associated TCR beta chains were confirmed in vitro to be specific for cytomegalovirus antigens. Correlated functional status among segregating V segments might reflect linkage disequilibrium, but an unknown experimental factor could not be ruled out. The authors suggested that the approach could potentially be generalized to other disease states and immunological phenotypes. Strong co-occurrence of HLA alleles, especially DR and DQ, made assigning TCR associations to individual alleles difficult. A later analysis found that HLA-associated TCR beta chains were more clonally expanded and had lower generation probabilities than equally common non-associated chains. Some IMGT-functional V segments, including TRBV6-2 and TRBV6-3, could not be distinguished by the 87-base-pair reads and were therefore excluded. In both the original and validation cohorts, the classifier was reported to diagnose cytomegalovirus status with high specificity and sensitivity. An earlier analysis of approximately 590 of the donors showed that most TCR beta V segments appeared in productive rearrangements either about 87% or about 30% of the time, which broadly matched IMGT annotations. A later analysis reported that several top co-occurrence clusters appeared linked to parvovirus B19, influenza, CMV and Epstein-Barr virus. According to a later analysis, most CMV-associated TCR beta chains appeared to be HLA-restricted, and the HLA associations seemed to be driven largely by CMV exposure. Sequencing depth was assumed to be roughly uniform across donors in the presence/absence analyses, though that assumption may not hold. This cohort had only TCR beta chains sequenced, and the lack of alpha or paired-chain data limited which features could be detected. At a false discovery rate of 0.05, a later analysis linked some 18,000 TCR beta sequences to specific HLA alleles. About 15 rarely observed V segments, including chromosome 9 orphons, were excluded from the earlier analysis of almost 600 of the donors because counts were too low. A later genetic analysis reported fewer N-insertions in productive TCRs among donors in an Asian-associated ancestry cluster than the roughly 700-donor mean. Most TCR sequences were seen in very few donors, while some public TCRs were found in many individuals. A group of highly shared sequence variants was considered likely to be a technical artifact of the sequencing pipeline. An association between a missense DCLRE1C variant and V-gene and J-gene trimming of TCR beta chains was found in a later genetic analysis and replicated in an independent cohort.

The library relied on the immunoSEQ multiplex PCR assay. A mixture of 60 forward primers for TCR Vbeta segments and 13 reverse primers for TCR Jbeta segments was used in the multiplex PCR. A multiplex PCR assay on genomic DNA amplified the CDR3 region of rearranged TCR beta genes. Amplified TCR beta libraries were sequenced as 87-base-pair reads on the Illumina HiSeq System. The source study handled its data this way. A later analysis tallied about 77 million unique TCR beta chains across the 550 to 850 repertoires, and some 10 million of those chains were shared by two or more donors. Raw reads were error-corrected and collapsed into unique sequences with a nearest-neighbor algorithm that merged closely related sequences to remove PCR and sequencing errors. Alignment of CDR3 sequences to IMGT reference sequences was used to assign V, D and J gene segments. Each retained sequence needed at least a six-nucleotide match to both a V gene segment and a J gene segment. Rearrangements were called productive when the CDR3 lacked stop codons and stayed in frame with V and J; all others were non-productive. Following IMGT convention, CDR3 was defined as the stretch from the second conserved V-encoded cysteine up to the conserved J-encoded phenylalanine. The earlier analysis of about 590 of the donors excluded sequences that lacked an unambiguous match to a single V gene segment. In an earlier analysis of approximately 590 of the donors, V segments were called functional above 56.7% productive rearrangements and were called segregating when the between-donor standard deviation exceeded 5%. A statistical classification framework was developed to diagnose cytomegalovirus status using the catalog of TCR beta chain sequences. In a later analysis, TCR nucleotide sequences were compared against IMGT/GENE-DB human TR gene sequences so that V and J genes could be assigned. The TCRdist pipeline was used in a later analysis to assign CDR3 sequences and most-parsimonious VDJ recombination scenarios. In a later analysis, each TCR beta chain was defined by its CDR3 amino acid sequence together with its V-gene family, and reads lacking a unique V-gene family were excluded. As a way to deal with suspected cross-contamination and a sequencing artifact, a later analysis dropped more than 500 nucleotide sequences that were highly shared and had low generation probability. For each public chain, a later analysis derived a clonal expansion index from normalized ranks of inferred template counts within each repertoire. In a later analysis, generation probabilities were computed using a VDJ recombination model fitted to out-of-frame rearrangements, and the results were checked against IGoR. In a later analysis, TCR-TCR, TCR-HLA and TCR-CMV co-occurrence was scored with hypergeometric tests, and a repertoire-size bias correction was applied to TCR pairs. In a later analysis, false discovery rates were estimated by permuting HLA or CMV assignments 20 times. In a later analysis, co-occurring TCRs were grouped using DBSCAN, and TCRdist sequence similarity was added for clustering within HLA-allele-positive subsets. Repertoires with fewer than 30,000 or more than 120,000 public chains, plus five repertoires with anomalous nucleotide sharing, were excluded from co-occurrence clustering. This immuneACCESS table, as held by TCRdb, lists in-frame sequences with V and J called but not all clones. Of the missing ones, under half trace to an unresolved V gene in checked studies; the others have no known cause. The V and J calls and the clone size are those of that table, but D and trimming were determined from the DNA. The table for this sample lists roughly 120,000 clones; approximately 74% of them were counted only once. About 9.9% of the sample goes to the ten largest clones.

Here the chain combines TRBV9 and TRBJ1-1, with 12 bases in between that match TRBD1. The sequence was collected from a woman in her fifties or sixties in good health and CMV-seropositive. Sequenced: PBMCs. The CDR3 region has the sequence CASSAGTGGIRWTEAFF. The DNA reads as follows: TGTGCCAGCAGCGCGGGGACAGGGGGCATACGTTGGACTGAAGCTTTCTTT.